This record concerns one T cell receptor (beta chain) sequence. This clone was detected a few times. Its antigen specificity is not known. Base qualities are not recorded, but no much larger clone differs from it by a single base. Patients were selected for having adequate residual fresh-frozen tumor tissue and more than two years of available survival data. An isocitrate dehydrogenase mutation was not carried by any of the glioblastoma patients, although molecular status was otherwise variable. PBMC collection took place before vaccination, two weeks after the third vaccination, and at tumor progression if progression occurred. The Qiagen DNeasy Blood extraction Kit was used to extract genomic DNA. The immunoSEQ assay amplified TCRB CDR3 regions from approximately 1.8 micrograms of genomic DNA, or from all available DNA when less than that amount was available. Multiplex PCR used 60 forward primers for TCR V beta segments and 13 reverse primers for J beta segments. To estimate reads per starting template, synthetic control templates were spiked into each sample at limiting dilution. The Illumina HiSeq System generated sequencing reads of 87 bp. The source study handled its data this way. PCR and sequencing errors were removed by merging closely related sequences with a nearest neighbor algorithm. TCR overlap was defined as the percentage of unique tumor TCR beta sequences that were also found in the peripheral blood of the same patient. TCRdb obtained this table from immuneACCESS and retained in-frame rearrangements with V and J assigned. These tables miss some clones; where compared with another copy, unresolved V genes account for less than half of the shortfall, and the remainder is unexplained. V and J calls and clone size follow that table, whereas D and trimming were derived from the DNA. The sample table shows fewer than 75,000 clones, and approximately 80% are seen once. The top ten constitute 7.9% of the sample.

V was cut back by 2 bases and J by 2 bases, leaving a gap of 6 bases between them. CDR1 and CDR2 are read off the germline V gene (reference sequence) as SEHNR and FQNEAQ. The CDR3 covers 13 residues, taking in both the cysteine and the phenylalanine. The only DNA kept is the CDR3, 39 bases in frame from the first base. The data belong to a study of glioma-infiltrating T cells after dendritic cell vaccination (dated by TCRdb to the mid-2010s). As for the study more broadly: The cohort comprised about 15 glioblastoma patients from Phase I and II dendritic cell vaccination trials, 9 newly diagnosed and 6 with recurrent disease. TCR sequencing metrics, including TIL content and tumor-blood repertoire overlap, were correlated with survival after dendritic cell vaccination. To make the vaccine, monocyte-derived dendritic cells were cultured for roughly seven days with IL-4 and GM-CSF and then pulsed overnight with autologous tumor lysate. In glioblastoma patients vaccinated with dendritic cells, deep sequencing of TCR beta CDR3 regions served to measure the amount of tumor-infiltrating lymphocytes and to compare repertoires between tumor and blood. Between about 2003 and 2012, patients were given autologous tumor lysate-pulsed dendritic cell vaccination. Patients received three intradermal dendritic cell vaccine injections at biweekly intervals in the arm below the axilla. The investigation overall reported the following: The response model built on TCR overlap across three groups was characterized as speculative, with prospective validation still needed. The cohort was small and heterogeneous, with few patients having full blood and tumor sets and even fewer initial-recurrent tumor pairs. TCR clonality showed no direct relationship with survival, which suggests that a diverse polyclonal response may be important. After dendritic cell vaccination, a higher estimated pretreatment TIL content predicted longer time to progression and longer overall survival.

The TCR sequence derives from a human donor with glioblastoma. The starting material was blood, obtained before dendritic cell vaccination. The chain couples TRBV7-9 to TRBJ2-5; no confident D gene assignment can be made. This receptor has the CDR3 CASSLFQQETQYF. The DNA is TGTGCCAGCAGCTTATTCCAGCAAGAGACCCAGTACTTC. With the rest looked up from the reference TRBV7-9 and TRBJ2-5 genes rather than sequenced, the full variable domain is DTGVSQNPRHKITKRGQNVTFRCDPISEHNRLYWYRQTLGQGPEFLTYFQNEAQLEKSRLLSDRFSAERPKGSFSTLEIQRTEQGDSAMYLCASSLFQQETQYFGPGTRLLVL.